The sample holds many counts of the clone carrying this TCR beta chain. Its specificity is not known. V was trimmed by 6 bases and J by 8 bases, leaving 13 bases between them. The germline CDR1 and CDR2 sequences are DFQATT and SNEGSKA (reference sequence). The CDR3 contains 11 residues. The sample belongs to a study of neurological immune-mediated disorders. Study findings and constraints: CDR3 amino acid sequences of expanded clones were not shared across subjects, a result suggesting private repertoires in all groups.

Using its own MiXCR run on the 5' RACE reads, TCRdb lists one record per CDR3 protein. The sample consists of more than 35,000 distinct CDR3 sequences, about 9.3% of them appearing once. This receptor was obtained from a woman between 25 and 40 years old with HTLV-1-associated myelopathy (HAM/TSP). The sequenced sample was PBMCs. The chain joins TRBV20-1 to TRBJ1-1, with unresolved D. As DNA, the CDR3 is TGCAGTGCCACCCCCCCCGGGGAAGCTTTCTTT. Residues: CSATPPGEAFF.